This T cell receptor beta chain came from a study of blood T cell repertoires in COVID-19. Study-wide context: In each case, the material was cDNA or gDNA derived from T cells, B-cell-depleted T cells, or PBMCs.

The CDR3 is 15 amino acids. Unmatched junction bases numbered 8, after V lost 5 bases and J lost 3 bases. Germline values: CDR1 SGHAT, CDR2 FQNNGV. Generated by immunoSEQ multiplex PCR, the TCRdb table keeps only in-frame clones and is missing some. The sample records 130,000 to 150,000 clones, approximately 89% being singletons. Material for sequencing was peripheral blood. This chain connects TRBV11-2 to TRBJ2-7, with 9 bases fitting TRBD2. This TCR came from a human donor in a cohort sampled during active COVID-19. CDR3 nucleotide sequence: TGTGCCAGCAGCGCGCGACAAGCGGGGGGCTACGAGCAGTACTTC. Encoded protein: CASSARQAGGYEQYF.